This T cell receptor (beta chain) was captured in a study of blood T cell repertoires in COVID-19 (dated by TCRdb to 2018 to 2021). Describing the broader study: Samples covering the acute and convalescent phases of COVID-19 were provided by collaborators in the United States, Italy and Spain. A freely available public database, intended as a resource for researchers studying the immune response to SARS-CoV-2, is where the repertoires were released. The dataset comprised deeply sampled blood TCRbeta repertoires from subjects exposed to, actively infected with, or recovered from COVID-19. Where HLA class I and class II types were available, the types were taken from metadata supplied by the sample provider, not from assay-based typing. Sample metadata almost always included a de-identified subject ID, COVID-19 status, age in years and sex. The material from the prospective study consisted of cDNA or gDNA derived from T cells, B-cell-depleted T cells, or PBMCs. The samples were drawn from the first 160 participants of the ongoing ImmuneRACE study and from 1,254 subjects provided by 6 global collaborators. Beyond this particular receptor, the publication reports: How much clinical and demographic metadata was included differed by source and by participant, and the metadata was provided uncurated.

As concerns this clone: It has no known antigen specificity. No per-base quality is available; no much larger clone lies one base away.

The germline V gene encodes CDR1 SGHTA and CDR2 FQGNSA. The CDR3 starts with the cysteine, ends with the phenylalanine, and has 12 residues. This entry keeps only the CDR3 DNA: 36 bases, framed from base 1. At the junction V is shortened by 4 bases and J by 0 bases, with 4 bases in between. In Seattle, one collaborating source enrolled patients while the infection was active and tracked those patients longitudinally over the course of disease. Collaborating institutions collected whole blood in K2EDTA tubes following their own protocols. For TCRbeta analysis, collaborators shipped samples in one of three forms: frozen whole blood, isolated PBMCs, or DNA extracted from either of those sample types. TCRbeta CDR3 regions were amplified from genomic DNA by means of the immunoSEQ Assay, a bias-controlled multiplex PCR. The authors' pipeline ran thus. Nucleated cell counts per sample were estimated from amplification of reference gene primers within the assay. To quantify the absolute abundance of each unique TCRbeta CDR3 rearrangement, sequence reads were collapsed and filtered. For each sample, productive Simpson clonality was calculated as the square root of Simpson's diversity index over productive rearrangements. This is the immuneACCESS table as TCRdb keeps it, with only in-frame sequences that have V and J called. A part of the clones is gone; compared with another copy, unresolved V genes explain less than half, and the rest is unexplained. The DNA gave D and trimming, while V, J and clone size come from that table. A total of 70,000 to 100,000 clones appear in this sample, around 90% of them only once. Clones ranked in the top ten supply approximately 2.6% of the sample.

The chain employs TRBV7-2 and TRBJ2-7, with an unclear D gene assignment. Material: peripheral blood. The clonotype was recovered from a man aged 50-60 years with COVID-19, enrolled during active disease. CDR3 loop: CASSSSSYEQYF. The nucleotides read TGTGCCAGCAGCTCCTCCTCCTACGAGCAGTACTTC.